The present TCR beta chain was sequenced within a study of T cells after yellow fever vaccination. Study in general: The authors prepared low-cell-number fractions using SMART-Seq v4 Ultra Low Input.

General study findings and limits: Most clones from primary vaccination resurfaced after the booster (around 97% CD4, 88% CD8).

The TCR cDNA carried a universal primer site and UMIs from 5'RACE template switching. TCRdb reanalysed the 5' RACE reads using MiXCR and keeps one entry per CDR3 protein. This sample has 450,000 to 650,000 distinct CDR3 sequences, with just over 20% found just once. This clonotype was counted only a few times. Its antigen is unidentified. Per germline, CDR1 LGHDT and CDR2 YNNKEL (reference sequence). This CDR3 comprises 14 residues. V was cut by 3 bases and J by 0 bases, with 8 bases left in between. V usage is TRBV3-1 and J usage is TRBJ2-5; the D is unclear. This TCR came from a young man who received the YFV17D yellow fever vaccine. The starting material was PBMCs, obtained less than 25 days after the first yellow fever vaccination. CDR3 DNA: TGTGCCAGCAGCCACTGGCTAGACCAAGAGACCCAGTACTTC. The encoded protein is CASSHWLDQETQYF.